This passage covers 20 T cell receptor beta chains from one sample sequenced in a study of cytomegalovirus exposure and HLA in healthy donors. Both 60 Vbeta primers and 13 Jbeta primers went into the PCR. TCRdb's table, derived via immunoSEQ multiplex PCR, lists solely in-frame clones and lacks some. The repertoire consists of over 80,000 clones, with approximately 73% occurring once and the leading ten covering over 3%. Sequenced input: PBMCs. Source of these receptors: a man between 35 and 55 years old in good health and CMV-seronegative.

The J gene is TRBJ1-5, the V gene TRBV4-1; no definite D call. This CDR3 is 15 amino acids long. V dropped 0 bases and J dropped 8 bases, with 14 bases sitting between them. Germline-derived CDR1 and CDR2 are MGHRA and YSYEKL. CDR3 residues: CASSQDPPRGKPQHF. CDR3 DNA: TGCGCCAGCAGCCAAGATCCCCCCCGCGGCAAGCCCCAGCATTTT.

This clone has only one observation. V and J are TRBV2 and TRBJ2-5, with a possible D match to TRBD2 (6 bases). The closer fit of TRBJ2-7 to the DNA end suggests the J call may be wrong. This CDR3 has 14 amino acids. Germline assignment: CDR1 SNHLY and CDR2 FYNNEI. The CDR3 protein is CASSETGSGYEQYF. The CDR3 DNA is TGTGCCAGCAGTGAGACCGGGAGCGGGTACGAGCAGTACTTC.

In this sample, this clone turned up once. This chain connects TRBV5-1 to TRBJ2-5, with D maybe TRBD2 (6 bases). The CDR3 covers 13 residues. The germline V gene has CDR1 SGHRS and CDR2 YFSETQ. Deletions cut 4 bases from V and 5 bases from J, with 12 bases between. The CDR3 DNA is TGCGCCAGCAGCCGCGGGGTGGAGGAGACCCAGTACTTC. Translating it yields CASSRGVEETQYF.

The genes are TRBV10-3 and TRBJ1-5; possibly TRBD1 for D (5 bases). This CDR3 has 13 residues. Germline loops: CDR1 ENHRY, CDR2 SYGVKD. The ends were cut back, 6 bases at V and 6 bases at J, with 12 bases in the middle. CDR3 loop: CAISLGEGQPQHF. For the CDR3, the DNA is TGTGCCATCAGCCTAGGGGAGGGTCAGCCCCAGCATTTT.

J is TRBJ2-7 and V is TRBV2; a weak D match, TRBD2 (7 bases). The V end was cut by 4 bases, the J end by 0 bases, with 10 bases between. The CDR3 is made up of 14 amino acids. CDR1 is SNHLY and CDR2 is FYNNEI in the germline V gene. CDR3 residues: CASSAGGLSYEQYF. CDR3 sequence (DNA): TGTGCCAGCAGTGCGGGGGGCCTCTCCTACGAGCAGTACTTC.

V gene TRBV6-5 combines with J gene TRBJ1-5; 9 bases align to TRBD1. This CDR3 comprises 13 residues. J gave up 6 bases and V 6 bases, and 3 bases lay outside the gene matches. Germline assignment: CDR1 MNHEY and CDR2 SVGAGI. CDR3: CASSGTGSQPQHF. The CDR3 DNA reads TGTGCCAGCAGCGGGACAGGGAGTCAGCCCCAGCATTTT.

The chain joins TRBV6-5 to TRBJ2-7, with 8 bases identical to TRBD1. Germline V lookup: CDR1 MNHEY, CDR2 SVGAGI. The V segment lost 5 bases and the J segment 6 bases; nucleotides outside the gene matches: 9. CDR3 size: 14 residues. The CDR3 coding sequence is TGTGCCAGCAGTCCTTCACCCGGACAGGGCGAGCAGTACTTC. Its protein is CASSPSPGQGEQYF.

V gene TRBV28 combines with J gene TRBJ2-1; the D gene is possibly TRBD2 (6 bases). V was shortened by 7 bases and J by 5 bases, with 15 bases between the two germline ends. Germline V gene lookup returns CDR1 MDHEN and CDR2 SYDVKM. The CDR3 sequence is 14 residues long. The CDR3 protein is CASNGPAGHNEQFF. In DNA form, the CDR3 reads TGTGCCAGCAACGGGCCGGCGGGGCACAATGAGCAGTTCTTC. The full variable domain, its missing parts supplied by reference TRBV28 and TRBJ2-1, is DVKVTQSSRYLVKRTGEKVFLECVQDMDHENMFWYRQDPGLGLRLIYFSYDVKMKEKGDIPEGYSVSREKKERFSLILESASTNQTSMYLCASNGPAGHNEQFFGPGTRLTVL.

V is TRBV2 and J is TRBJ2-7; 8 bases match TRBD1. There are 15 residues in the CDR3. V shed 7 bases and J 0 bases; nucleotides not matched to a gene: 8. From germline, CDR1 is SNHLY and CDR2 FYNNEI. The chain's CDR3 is CASIPDRVGSYEQYF. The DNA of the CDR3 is TGTGCCAGCATCCCGGACAGGGTGGGCTCCTACGAGCAGTACTTC.

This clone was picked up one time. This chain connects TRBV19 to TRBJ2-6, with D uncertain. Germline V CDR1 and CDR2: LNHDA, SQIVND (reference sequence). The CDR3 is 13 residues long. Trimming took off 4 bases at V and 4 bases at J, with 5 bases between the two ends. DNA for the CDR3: TGTGCCAGTAGTACCGGGGGGGCCAACGTCCTGACTTTC. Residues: CASSTGGANVLTF.

CDR3 amino acids: CSVDGTGDDGYTF. The CDR3 region has the DNA TGCAGCGTTGATGGGACAGGGGACGATGGCTACACCTTC. This chain joins TRBV29-1 and TRBJ1-2; 10 bases fit TRBD1. The CDR3 contains 13 residues. Germline V lookup: CDR1 SQVTM, CDR2 ANQGSEA. V shed 3 bases, J shed 6 bases, and the junction held 4 bases outside the gene matches.

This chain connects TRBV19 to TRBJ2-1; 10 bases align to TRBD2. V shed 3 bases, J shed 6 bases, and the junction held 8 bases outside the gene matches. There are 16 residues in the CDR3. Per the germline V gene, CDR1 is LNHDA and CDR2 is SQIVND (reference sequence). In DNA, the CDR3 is TGTGCCAGTAGTATGGGAAGCGGGGGGGTTAGCAATGAGCAGTTCTTC. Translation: CASSMGSGGVSNEQFF.

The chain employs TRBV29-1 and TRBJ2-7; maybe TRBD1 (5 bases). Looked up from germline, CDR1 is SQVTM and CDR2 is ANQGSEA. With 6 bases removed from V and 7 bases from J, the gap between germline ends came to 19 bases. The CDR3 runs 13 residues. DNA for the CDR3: TGCAGCGTCTATTTGACAGCCTATGGGGAGCAGTACTTC. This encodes CSVYLTAYGEQYF.

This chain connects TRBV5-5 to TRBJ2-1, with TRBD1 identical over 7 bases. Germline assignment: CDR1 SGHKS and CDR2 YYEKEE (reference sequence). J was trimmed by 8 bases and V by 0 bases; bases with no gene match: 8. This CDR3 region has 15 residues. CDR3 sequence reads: CASSLAQGETDEQFF. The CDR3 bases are TGTGCCAGCAGCTTGGCCCAGGGGGAGACGGATGAGCAGTTCTTC.

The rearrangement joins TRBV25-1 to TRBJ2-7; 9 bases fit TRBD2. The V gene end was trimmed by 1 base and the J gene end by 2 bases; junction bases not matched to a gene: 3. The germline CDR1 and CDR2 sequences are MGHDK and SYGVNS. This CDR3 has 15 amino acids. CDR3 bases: TGTGCCAGCAGTGAATCTAGCGGGGCGACCTACGAGCAGTACTTC. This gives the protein CASSESSGATYEQYF.

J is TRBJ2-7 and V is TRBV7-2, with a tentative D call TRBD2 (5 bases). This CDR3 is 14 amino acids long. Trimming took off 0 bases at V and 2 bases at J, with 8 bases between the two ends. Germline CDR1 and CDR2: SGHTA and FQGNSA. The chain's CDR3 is CASSLATGAYEQYF. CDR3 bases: TGTGCCAGCAGCTTAGCGACCGGGGCCTACGAGCAGTACTTC. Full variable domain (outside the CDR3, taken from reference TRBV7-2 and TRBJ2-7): GAGVSQSPSNKVTEKGKDVELRCDPISGHTALYWYRQSLGQGLEFLIYFQGNSAPDKSGLPSDRFSAERTGGSVSTLTIQRTQQEDSAVYLCASSLATGAYEQYFGPGTRLTVT.

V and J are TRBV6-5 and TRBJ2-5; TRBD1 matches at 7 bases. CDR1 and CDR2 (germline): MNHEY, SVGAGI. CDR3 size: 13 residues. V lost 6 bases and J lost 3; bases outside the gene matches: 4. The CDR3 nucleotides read TGTGCCAGCAGCCTAGACAGGGAAGAGACCCAGTACTTC. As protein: CASSLDREETQYF.

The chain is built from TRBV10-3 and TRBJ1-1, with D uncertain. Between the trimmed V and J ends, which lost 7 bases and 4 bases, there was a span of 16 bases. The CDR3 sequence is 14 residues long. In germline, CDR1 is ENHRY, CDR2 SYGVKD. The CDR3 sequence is CAIKSGVVGTEAFF. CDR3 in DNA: TGTGCCATCAAATCCGGGGTAGTAGGCACTGAAGCTTTCTTT.

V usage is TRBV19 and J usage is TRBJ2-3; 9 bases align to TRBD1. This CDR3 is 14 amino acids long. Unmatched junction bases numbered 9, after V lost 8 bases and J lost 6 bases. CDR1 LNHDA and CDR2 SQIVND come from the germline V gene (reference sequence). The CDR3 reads CASAPRTGADTQYF. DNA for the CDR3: TGTGCCAGTGCCCCCAGGACAGGGGCCGATACGCAGTATTTT.

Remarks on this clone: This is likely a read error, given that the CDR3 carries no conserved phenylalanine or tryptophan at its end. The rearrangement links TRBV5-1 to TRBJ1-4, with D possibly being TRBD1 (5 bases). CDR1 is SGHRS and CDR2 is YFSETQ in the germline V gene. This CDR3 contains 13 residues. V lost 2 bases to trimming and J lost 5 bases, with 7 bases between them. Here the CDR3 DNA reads TGCGCCAGCAGCTTAACAGGAAATGAAAAACTGTTTGTT. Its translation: CASSLTGNEKLFV.